This TCR beta chain was sequenced in a study of T cells in Graves' hyperthyroidism and ophthalmopathy. The source material, RNA transcripts, was used to amplify TCR beta CDR3 regions. In the first-round RT-PCR of the TCR CDR3, the HTBI primer set was used. Each CDR3 protein gets one entry after TCRdb re-called the multiplex PCR reads with MiXCR. The table records more than 450,000 distinct CDR3 sequences, approximately 20% of them present only once. The study, taken as a whole, reports: In blood, most of the thyroid clonotypes expanded above 0.001 were also present. Prediction of ophthalmopathy progression came a median approximately 7 months pre-onset.

It was approximately 9.7 ml of fresh peripheral blood that supplied the PBMCs. The germline CDR1 and CDR2 sequences are SGHRS and YFSETQ. This CDR3 has 16 amino acids. V lost 0 bases, J lost 10 bases, and 20 bases lay in between. This clonotype has only one observation. Its antigen is still unknown. The receptor was derived from a man between 35 and 55 years old with Graves' ophthalmopathy. The sample consisted of blood. The chain employs TRBV5-1 and TRBJ1-5; a weak D match, TRBD1 (6 bases). The CDR3 region is CASSLAGGPGDPPQHF. The DNA for the CDR3 is TGCGCCAGCAGCTTGGCCGGGGGCCCCGGGGACCCCCCCCAGCATTTT.